This T cell receptor beta chain stems from a study of CD8+CD57+ T cells in acquired aplastic anemia. In the study overall: Sorted CD4+ and CD8+ cells gave a mean 3.2 ug DNA, range roughly 0.18 to 30 ug. Notes on the study in general: Comparison of patients with controls identified 25 to 35 shared CD8+ CDR3 sequences.

CDR3 length: 14 residues. Per germline, CDR1 SGHVS and CDR2 FQNEAQ. Trimming pared 1 base from V and 2 bases from J, leaving 8 bases between. By frequency in the sample, this clonotype is large. No antigen is known for it. Profiles of TCR beta VDJ and CDR3 were generated from a genomic DNA template. TCRdb reprocessed the reads via MiXCR and lists one record per CDR3 protein. This sample yields roughly 160,000 distinct CDR3 sequences, of which 60% to 80% are seen a single time; approximately 42% belongs to the top ten. It was patients with CD8+CD57+ cell expansion by flow cytometry who were chosen for sequencing.

The sequencing sample was made of sorted CD4+, CD8+, or CD8+CD57+ T cells (not recorded which) from PBMCs. This receptor was obtained from a human donor with aplastic anemia. The V call is TRBV7-8, the J call TRBJ2-5, with D hard to call. CDR3 region: CASSLVAAQETQYF. Written as DNA, the CDR3 is TGTGCCAGCAGCTTAGTGGCAGCACAAGAGACCCAGTACTTC.